The next 9 T cell receptor beta chains were all read from a single sample in a study of T-cell memory formation after mild COVID-19. TCRdb passed the 5' RACE reads through MiXCR, listing each CDR3 protein once. Among almost 550,000 distinct CDR3 sequences listed, around 20% were seen once. Source material: PBMCs or a T cell subset sorted from them (not recorded which). These receptors all come from an adult woman who had mild COVID-19 (a few samples of this study predate the infection). Cell type and time point are not known.

The V call is TRBV7-2, the J call TRBJ2-1; D is perhaps TRBD2 (6 bases). The CDR3 covers 13 residues. Trimming removed 7 bases at V and 4 bases at J, with 11 bases between. In germline, CDR1 is SGHTA, CDR2 FQGNSA. Here the CDR3 reads CASNQGLYNEQFF. The CDR3 nucleotides read TGTGCCAGCAACCAGGGACTTTACAATGAGCAGTTCTTC.

This clonotype has just a few counts. The chain joins TRBV12-3 or TRBV12-4 to TRBJ2-7; tentatively, D is TRBD1 (6 bases). Deletions cut 8 bases from V and 2 bases from J, with 13 bases between. CDR3 length: 13 residues. CDR3 in amino acids: CASRKGTTYEQYF. The CDR3 bases are TGTGCCAGCCGTAAAGGGACAACCTACGAGCAGTACTTC.

This clonotype was seen a handful of times. The CDR3 is CASSQTASGTDHEAFF. The CDR3 nucleotides read TGTGCCAGCAGCCAGACCGCCTCCGGGACGGACCATGAAGCTTTCTTT. The chain employs TRBV4-2 and TRBJ1-1; tentatively, D is TRBD1 (5 bases). Germline V gene sequence: CDR1 LGHNA, CDR2 YNFKEQ. CDR3 length equals 16 residues. The V end was cut by 3 bases, the J end by 7 bases, with 21 bases between.

Many counts were recorded for this clonotype. This rearrangement joins TRBV7-6 to TRBJ1-1; TRBD1 aligns across 9 bases. Germline V gives CDR1 SGHVS, CDR2 FNYEAQ. The CDR3 consists of 13 residues. The J segment lost 6 bases and the V segment lost 5 bases, leaving 4 bases of the junction unmatched. The CDR3 nucleotides read TGTGCCAGCAGCCCAAGACAGGGGGCTGAAGCTTTCTTT. It is translated as CASSPRQGAEAFF.

The V and J genes are TRBV4-1 and TRBJ2-3, with 8 bases lining up with TRBD1. Germline V gives CDR1 MGHRA, CDR2 YSYEKL. The ends lost 1 base at V and 2 bases at J; junction bases unmatched: 11. The CDR3 extends over 18 amino acids. CDR3 coding DNA: TGCGCCAGCAGCCAAGGAATTGCTGGACAGGGAACCACAGATACGCAGTATTTT. Translation gives CASSQGIAGQGTTDTQYF.

This clonotype came up many times. This chain uses TRBV6-6 with TRBJ1-1; 8 positions agree with TRBD1. The CDR3 is made up of 15 amino acids. CDR1 MNHNY and CDR2 SVGAGI come from the germline V gene (reference sequence). V dropped 5 bases and J dropped 3; count of bases not matched to a gene: 8. The CDR3 sequence is CASSGDRGVHTEAFF. In DNA, the CDR3 is TGTGCCAGCAGTGGAGACAGGGGTGTTCACACTGAAGCTTTCTTT.

This clonotype showed up many times. V and J are TRBV11-2 and TRBJ2-2; TRBD2 matches 12 bases. V shed 3 bases, J shed 6 bases, and the junction held 5 bases outside the gene matches. Germline lookup yields CDR1 SGHAT and CDR2 FQNNGV. CDR3 length: 16 residues. Here the CDR3 DNA reads TGTGCCAGCAGCTTTAGGACTAGCGGGGCAGCCGGGGAGCTGTTTTTT. This translates into CASSFRTSGAAGELFF.

This clonotype has at least ten counts. This chain joins TRBV7-9 and TRBJ2-1; TRBD2 matches at 12 bases. Per the germline V gene, CDR1 is SEHNR and CDR2 is FQNEAQ (reference sequence). Trimming took 5 bases from V and 5 from J; bases not matched to a gene: 7. The CDR3 is 16 residues long. This chain's CDR3 is CASSPRTSGTHNEQFF. Here the CDR3 DNA reads TGTGCCAGCAGCCCCCGGACTAGCGGGACTCACAATGAGCAGTTCTTC.

The chain is built from TRBV24-1 and TRBJ2-3; 11 bases match TRBD2. The V segment lost 3 bases and the J segment 6 bases; nucleotides outside the gene matches: 7. The CDR3 extends over 16 amino acids. Looked up from germline, CDR1 is KGHDR and CDR2 is SFDVKD. The chain's CDR3 is CATSDPSGGITDTQYF. Here the CDR3 DNA reads TGTGCCACCAGTGATCCTAGCGGGGGGATCACGGATACGCAGTATTTT.